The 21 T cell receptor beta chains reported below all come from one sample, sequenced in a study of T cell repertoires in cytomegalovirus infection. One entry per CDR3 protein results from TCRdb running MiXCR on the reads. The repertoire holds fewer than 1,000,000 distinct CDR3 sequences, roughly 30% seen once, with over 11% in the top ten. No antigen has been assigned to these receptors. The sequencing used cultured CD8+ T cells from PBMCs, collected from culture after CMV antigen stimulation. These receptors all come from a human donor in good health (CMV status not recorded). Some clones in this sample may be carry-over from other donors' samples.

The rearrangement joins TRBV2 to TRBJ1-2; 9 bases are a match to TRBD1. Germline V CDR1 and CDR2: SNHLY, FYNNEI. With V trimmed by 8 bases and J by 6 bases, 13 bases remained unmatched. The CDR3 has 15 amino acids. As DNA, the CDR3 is TGTGCCAGCCCCCTCCGGGACAGGGTTTTGGATGGCTACACCTTC. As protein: CASPLRDRVLDGYTF.

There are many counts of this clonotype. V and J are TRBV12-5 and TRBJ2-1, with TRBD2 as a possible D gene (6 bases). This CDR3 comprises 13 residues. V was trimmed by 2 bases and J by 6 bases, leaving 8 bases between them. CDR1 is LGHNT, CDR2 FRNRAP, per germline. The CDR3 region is CASGLTGGNEQFF. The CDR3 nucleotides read TGTGCTAGTGGTTTGACCGGGGGCAATGAGCAGTTCTTC.

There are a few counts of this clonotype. The DNA for the CDR3 is TGTGCCAGCAGCATCGCCGGGGGGGCCGGGGATACGCAGTATTTT. The encoded protein is CASSIAGGAGDTQYF. The chain carries TRBV7-3 and TRBJ2-3, with 8 bases fitting TRBD2. The length of the CDR3 is 15 residues. V was pared by 5 bases and J by 6 bases, with 10 bases of the junction left unmatched. Per the germline V gene, CDR1 is SGHTA and CDR2 is FQGTGA.

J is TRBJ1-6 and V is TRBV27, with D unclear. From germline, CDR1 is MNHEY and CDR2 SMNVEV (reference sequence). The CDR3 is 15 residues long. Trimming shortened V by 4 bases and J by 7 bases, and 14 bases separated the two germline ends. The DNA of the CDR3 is TGTGCCAGCAGTTCGGTGGCGACCACAAATTCACCCCTCCACTTT. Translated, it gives CASSSVATTNSPLHF.

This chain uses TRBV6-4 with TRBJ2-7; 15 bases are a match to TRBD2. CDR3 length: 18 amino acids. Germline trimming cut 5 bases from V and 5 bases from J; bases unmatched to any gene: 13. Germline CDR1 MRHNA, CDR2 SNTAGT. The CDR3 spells CASSPTGLAGGLQNEQYF. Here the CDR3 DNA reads TGTGCCAGCAGTCCGACGGGACTAGCGGGGGGCCTACAAAACGAGCAGTACTTC.

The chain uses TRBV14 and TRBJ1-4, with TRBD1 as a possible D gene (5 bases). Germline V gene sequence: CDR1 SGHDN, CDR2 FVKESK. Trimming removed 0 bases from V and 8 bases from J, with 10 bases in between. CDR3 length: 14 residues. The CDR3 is CASSQDSGYEKLFF. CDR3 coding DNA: TGTGCCAGCAGCCAAGATTCAGGGTACGAAAAACTGTTTTTT.

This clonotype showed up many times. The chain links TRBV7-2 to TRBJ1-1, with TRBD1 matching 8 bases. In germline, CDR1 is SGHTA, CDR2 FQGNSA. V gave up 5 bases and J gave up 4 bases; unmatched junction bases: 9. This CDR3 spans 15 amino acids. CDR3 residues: CASSETGGASTEAFF. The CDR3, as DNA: TGTGCCAGCAGCGAAACAGGGGGAGCTTCCACTGAAGCTTTCTTT.

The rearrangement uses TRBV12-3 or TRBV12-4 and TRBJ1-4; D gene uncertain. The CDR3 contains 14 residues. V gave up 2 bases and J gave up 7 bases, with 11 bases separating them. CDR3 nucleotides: TGTGCCAGCAGTTTACAGCCGGTGGGTGAAAAACTGTTTTTT. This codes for CASSLQPVGEKLFF.

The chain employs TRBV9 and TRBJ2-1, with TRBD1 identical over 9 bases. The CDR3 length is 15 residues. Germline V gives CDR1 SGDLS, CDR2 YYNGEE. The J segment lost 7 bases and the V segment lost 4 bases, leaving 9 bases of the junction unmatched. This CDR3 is CASSPGDRAGNEQFF. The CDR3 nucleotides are TGTGCCAGCAGCCCCGGGGACAGGGCCGGAAATGAGCAGTTCTTC.

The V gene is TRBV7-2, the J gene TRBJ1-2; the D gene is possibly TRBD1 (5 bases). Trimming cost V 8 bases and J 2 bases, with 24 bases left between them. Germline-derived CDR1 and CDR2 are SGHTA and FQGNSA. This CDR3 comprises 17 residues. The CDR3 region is CASLSRGEDVRNYGYTF. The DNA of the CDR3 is TGTGCCAGCTTATCGCGGGGGGAGGATGTGAGGAACTATGGCTACACCTTC.

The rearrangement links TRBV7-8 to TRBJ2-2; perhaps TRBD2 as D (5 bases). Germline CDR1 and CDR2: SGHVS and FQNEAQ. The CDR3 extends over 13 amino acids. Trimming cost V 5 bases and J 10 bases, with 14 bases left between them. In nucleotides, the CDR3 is TGTGCCAGCAGCGACCAAGAGGGCGCGGAGCTGTTTTTT. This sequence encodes CASSDQEGAELFF.

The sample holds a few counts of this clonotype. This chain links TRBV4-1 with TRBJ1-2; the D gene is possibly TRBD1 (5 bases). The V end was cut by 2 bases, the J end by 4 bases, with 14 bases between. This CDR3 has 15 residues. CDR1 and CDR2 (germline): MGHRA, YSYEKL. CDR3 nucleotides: TGCGCCAGCAGCCAATTTTGGGGCCCAGCCTATGGCTACACCTTC. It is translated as CASSQFWGPAYGYTF.

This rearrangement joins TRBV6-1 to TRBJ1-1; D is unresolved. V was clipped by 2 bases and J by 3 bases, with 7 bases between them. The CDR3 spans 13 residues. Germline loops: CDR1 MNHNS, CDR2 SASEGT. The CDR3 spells CASSENGHTEAFF. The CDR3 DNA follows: TGTGCCAGCAGTGAAAACGGGCACACTGAAGCTTTCTTT.

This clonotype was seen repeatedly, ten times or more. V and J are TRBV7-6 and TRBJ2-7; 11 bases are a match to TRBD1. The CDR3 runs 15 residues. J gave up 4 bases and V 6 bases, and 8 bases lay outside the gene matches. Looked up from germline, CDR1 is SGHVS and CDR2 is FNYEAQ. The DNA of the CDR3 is TGTGCCAGCAGTCCCGGGACAGGGGGAATTTACGAGCAGTACTTC. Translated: CASSPGTGGIYEQYF.

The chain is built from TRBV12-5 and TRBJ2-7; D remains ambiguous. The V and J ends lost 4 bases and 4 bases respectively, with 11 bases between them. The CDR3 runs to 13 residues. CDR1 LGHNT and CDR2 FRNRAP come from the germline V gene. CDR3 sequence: CASGWPVGYEQYV. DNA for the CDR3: TGTGCTAGTGGTTGGCCAGTGGGGTACGAGCAGTACGTC.

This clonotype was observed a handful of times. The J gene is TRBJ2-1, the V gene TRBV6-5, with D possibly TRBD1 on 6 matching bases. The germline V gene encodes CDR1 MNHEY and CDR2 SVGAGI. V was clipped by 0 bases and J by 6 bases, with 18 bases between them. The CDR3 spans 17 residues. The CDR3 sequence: CASSYSEGQRDGNEQFF. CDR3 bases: TGTGCCAGCAGTTACTCTGAGGGACAAAGGGACGGCAATGAGCAGTTCTTC.

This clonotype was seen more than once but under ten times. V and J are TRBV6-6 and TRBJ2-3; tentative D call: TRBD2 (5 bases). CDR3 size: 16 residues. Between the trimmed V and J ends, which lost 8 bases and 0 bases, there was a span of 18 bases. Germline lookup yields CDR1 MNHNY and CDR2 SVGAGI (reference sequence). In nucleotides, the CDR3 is TGTGCCAGCTCCTTAGAAACCCAGCGGAGCACAGATACGCAGTATTTT. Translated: CASSLETQRSTDTQYF.

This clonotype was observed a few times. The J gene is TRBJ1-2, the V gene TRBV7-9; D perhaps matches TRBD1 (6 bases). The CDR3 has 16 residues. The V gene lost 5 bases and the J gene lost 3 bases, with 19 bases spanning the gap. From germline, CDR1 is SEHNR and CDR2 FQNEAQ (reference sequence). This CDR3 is CASSGKSWGQHYGYTF. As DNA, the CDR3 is TGTGCCAGCAGCGGAAAGAGTTGGGGGCAACACTATGGCTACACCTTC.

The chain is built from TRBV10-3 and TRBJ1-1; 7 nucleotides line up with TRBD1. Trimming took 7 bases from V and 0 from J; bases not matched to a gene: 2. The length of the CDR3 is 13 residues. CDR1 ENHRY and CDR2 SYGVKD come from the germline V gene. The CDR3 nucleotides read TGTGCCATCAACGGACAGGTGAACACTGAAGCTTTCTTT. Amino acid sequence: CAINGQVNTEAFF.

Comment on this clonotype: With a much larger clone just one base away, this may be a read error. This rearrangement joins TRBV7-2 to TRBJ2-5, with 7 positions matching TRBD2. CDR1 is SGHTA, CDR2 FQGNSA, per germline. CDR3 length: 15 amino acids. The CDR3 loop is CVSGPWGGELETQYF. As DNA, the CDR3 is TGTGTCAGCGGGCCTTGGGGGGGGGAGTTGGAGACCCAGTACTTC.

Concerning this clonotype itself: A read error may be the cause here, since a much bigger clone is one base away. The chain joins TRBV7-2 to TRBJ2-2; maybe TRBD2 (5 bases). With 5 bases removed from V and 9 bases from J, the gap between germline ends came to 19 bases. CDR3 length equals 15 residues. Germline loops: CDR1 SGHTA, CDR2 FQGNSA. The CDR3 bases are TGTGCCAGCAGCCCGTCCGGACTCCTAGCCAGGGAGCTGTTTTTT. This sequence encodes CASSPSGLLARELFF.